This T cell receptor beta chain emerged from a study of T-cell reconstitution after alpha-beta-depleted transplantation in children. This clonotype was observed a few times. During its preparation, the TCRbeta library received unique molecular identifiers. TCRdb independently ran MiXCR on the PCR reads; one entry per CDR3 protein. The sample records 400,000 to 500,000 distinct CDR3 sequences, roughly a tenth being singletons. The CDR3 loop spans 17 amino acids. Between the trimmed V and J ends, which lost 5 bases and 0 bases, there was a span of 20 bases. The sample consisted of PBMCs from the stem cell graft donor, taken from the stem cell graft. This rearrangement joins TRBV12-3 or TRBV12-4 to TRBJ2-7; a possible D gene is TRBD1 (6 bases). The clonotype was recovered from a human donor who donated a stem cell graft to a child with acute myeloid leukemia. CDR3 bases: TGTGCCAGCAGTCCTCAAACAGGGCCCGCCGTCTCCTACGAGCAGTACTTC. Translated: CASSPQTGPAVSYEQYF.